This T cell receptor (beta chain) was identified during a study of regulatory T cells in long-lasting Graves disease (dated by TCRdb to the early 2020s). Study-level background: In the newly diagnosed Graves' disease group, patients had been taking antithyroid drugs for less than 3 months. The study was conducted in China and was registered as a clinical trial. TCR sequencing covered about 13 persistent and approximately 20 newly diagnosed Graves' disease patients, around 35 samples in total. Patients with persistent Graves' disease were compared with patients with newly diagnosed Graves' disease using TCR sequencing and RNA sequencing of peripheral blood.

This clonotype has ten or more counts. This receptor's antigen is unknown. Per-nucleotide qualities are absent, and no much larger clonotype sits a single base away. The library was prepared using multiplex PCR. Sequencing was carried out with an Illumina HiSeq 4000. iRepertoire HTBI primers and Arm-PCR amplification of CDR3 regions were used to construct TCR beta libraries. Gel purification was performed on PCR products prior to sequencing. The source study handled its data this way. Gene usage analysis of CDR3 amino acid clonotypes relied on the 60 or so TRBV and 15 or so TRBJ segments identified across samples. Filtered high-quality paired reads were merged into contigs using COPE and FqMerger. Contigs were aligned with BLAST to IMGT TRBV, TRBD and TRBJ reference genes, and CDR3 was defined per IMGT. Highly expanded clones were defined as clonotypes with a frequency above 0.1%. Shannon entropy was used to measure repertoire diversity, and the Gini coefficient was used to measure V-J evenness. Clonotypes shared by more than one individual were considered public. TCRdb applied fastp at Q25 and MiXCR to the public reads, then kept only in-frame beta chains. Entries are consolidated by CDR3 protein sequence, retaining the most common genes and DNA. TCRdb assigned the V and J calls; the authors' analysis was not used. The sample includes about 240,000 distinct CDR3 sequences, with just over 20% observed a single time. The top ten clones comprise about 15% of the sample.

Overall study results and their limits: The small sample size was acknowledged by the authors as a limitation that may reduce accuracy. Peripheral blood alone was examined, since thyroid tissue, which constituted the primary lesion, could not be accessed. Persistent disease showed preferential use of TRBV28, TRBJ1-2 and TRBJ2-5, whereas newly diagnosed disease favored TRBV20-1 and TRBJ2-1. Sequencing and analysis were limited to the TCR beta chain. Persistent patients shared more public clonotypes among themselves (2,741) than newly diagnosed patients did (more than 950). Compared with newly diagnosed patients, persistent Graves' disease patients had lower TCR Shannon entropy and fewer highly expanded clones, which suggests clonal expansion.

At the junction V is shortened by 4 bases and J by 6 bases; bases outside the gene matches: 8. Including the terminal cysteine and phenylalanine, the CDR3 comprises 15 residues. Only CDR3 DNA is held: 45 bases, read in frame from base 1. Reading the germline V gene gives CDR1 SGHRS and CDR2 YFSETQ. In the paper's terms, the time point label means: newly diagnosed GD, antithyroid drugs for less than 3 months. For both TCR sequencing and RNA sequencing, RNA was extracted from PBMCs in TRIzol. The diagnosis of Graves' disease was made according to American Thyroid Association guidelines. Patients were recruited from an endocrinology department in Xi'an, China. From each patient, 7.5 to 9.5 milliliters of peripheral blood was collected into an EDTA anticoagulant tube. Ficoll Paque Plus density gradient separation was used to isolate PBMCs, and no further T cell sorting was done. An Agilent 2100 Bioanalyzer and agarose gel were used to check RNA quality, and a NanoDrop 2000 was used to measure RNA concentration.

The receptor's source is a female donor with Graves disease. This receptor chain uses TRBV5-1 and TRBJ2-3; TRBD2 matches 10 bases in the middle. Sequencing was performed on peripheral blood mononuclear cells (PBMCs), taken at new diagnosis, from a patient treated with antithyroid drugs. The CDR3 region has the sequence CASSQEAGGPDTQYF. The nucleotide sequence is TGCGCCAGCAGCCAGGAAGCGGGGGGGCCGGATACGCAGTATTTT. The variable domain in full, with residues beyond the CDR3 obtained from the reference TRBV5-1 and TRBJ2-3 genes, is KAGVTQTPRYLIKTRGQQVTLSCSPISGHRSVSWYQQTPGQGLQFLFEYFSETQRNKGNFPGRFSGRQFSNSRSEMNVSTLELGDSALYLCASSQEAGGPDTQYFGPGTRLTVL.